This TCR beta chain originates from a study of shared T cell receptors in the human thymus. This table comes from immunoSEQ multiplex PCR, and its TCRdb copy is limited to in-frame clones, with some not included. The sample consists of around 730,000 clones, around 85% of them appearing once. CDR3 size: 16 residues. The germline gives CDR1 SGHRS, CDR2 YFSETQ. Trimming removed 0 bases at V and 2 bases at J, with 14 bases between. This sample also appeared in a second study, on human thymus T cells. That study reports: Corrective cardiac operations yielded the resected thymus tissue.

The sequence came from a girl in the first two years of life with a congenital heart defect. The source material was thymocytes. The chain couples TRBV5-1 to TRBJ1-1, with D hard to call. The CDR3 here is CASSLGEQLPNTEAFF. CDR3 in DNA: TGCGCCAGCAGCTTGGGGGAGCAGCTGCCTAACACTGAAGCTTTCTTT.